The clone carrying this T cell receptor (beta chain) was recorded only once. Its antigen remains unidentified. Trimming took 5 bases from V and 7 from J; bases not matched to a gene: 8. This CDR3 has 15 amino acids. From germline, CDR1 is SGHTA and CDR2 FQGTGA. Sequenced by immunoSEQ multiplex PCR; TCRdb stores in-frame clones only, minus some. The sample yields 150,000 to 200,000 clones, roughly 80% seen once. This sample is part of a study of cytomegalovirus exposure and HLA in healthy donors. Overall study findings and caveats: Most TCR sequences proved rare, with some public TCRs found in many donors.

The V and J genes are TRBV7-3 and TRBJ2-7; TRBD2 matches 13 bases. The sequenced material came from PBMCs. This clonotype originated in a man under 40 in good health and CMV-seropositive. CDR3 sequence reads: CASSAGLAGVGEQYF. The CDR3 DNA is TGTGCCAGCAGCGCCGGACTAGCGGGGGTGGGGGAGCAGTACTTC.